This passage covers 20 T cell receptor beta chains from one sample sequenced in a study of blood T cell repertoires in COVID-19. This table comes from immunoSEQ multiplex PCR, and its TCRdb copy is limited to in-frame clones, with some not included. The table lists 270,000 or so clones, 81% of them singletons. Sequenced sample: peripheral blood. The origin of the receptors is a woman aged 55-75 years with active or convalescent COVID-19.

V and J are TRBV5-5 and TRBJ2-7; D is unresolved. Per germline, CDR1 SGHKS and CDR2 YYEKEE (reference sequence). The CDR3 extends over 13 amino acids. Trimming removed 4 bases at V and 3 bases at J, with 11 bases between. The CDR3: CASSVQPNYEQYF. CDR3 nucleotide sequence: TGTGCCAGCAGCGTACAGCCCAACTACGAGCAGTACTTC. Combining the CDR3 with reference TRBV5-5 and TRBJ2-7 gives the whole variable domain DAGVTQSPTHLIKTRGQQVTLRCSPISGHKSVSWYQQVLGQGPQFIFQYYEKEERGRGNFPDRFSARQFPNYSSELNVNALLLGDSALYLCASSVQPNYEQYFGPGTRLTVT.

The CDR3 spells CASSLARGSYEQYF. DNA for the CDR3: TGTGCCAGCAGCTTAGCCAGGGGGAGCTACGAGCAGTACTTC. The chain joins TRBV7-2 to TRBJ2-7; TRBD1 matches 7 bases. Per the germline V gene, CDR1 is SGHTA and CDR2 is FQGNSA. The CDR3 consists of 14 residues. The J segment lost 3 bases and the V segment lost 0 bases, leaving 2 bases of the junction unmatched.

On this clone itself: One junction end does not reproduce the germline sequence, and a read error may be involved. CDR3 nucleotide sequence: TGTGCCAGCAGCCTAGACAGGGACTACGAGCAGTACTTC. Residues: CASSLDRDYEQYF. V and J are TRBV11-2 and TRBJ2-7; 7 bases agree with TRBD1. The CDR3 is 13 residues long. The germline V gene has CDR1 SGHAT and CDR2 FQNNGV.

The V and J genes are TRBV21-1 and TRBJ2-7; whether TRBD2, the table's D call, matches the DNA was not checked. TRBV21-1 is a pseudogene locus. This CDR3 comprises 19 residues. The CDR3 is CASSKVGRLAGVRTYEQYF. The CDR3, as DNA: TGTGCCAGCAGCAAAGTCGGGCGACTAGCGGGGGTTCGTACCTACGAGCAGTACTTC.

V gene TRBV28 combines with J gene TRBJ2-7; 9 bases line up with TRBD1. This CDR3 comprises 17 residues. The V gene end was trimmed by 5 bases and the J gene end by 4 bases; junction bases not matched to a gene: 15. In germline, CDR1 is MDHEN, CDR2 SYDVKM. The CDR3: CASSAPHGTGRRYEQYF. The CDR3 region has the DNA TGTGCCAGCAGTGCACCCCACGGGACAGGGAGGCGGTACGAGCAGTACTTC. The complete variable domain, with remaining parts taken from reference TRBV28 and TRBJ2-7, reads DVKVTQSSRYLVKRTGEKVFLECVQDMDHENMFWYRQDPGLGLRLIYFSYDVKMKEKGDIPEGYSVSREKKERFSLILESASTNQTSMYLCASSAPHGTGRRYEQYFGPGTRLTVT.

The V call is TRBV19, the J call TRBJ2-4; D perhaps matches TRBD1 (6 bases). V was cut by 2 bases and J by 4 bases, with 18 bases left in between. The CDR3 covers 17 residues. The germline CDR1 and CDR2 sequences are LNHDA and SQIVND (reference sequence). The CDR3 sequence: CASSIRPAQGHKNIQYF. CDR3 nucleotides: TGTGCCAGTAGTATAAGGCCCGCACAGGGTCATAAAAACATTCAGTACTTC. The whole variable domain, filled in from reference TRBV19 and TRBJ2-4, reads DGGITQSPKYLFRKEGQNVTLSCEQNLNHDAMYWYRQDPGQGLRLIYYSQIVNDFQKGDIAEGYSVSREKKESFPLTVTSAQKNPTAFYLCASSIRPAQGHKNIQYFGAGTRLSVL.

This clone showed up just once. The V call is TRBV5-4, the J call TRBJ1-4; D may be TRBD1 (5 bases). The CDR3 is 16 residues long. The germline gives CDR1 SGHNT, CDR2 YYREEE (reference sequence). The V end lost 1 base, the J end lost 0 bases, and 10 bases lay between the germline ends. This CDR3 reads CASSLSPGATNEKLFF. The CDR3 DNA reads TGTGCCAGCAGCTTGAGCCCGGGGGCAACTAATGAAAAACTGTTTTTT.

This clone is a singleton in its sample. The CDR3 sequence is CASSLRDRVNGYTF. The CDR3 DNA is TGTGCCAGCAGCCTAAGGGACAGGGTGAATGGCTACACCTTC. This chain joins TRBV5-5 and TRBJ1-2; 9 bases are shared with TRBD1. The CDR3 runs to 14 residues. V lost 4 bases to trimming and J lost 6 bases; unmatched junction nucleotides: 7. Germline V CDR1 and CDR2: SGHKS, YYEKEE (reference sequence). Filled out from reference TRBV5-5 and TRBJ1-2, the complete variable domain reads DAGVTQSPTHLIKTRGQQVTLRCSPISGHKSVSWYQQVLGQGPQFIFQYYEKEERGRGNFPDRFSARQFPNYSSELNVNALLLGDSALYLCASSLRDRVNGYTFGSGTRLTVV.

V and J are TRBV15 and TRBJ2-1, with D possibly TRBD2 on 6 matching bases. Germline V gene lookup returns CDR1 LNHNV and CDR2 YYDKDF (reference sequence). The V gene lost 0 bases and the J gene lost 4 bases, with 7 bases spanning the gap. This CDR3 has 14 amino acids. In nucleotides, the CDR3 is TGTGCCACCAGCAGAGAGGGACTTTACAATGAGCAGTTCTTC. Its translation is CATSREGLYNEQFF.

A few counts support this clone. The chain employs TRBV12-3 or TRBV12-4 and TRBJ1-6; a possible D gene is TRBD1 (5 bases). The CDR3 is 13 residues long. Trimming pared 6 bases from V and 15 bases from J, leaving 18 bases between. This chain's CDR3 is CASSPLQAPHLHF. The CDR3 DNA reads as TGTGCCAGCAGCCCCTTACAGGCTCCCCACCTCCACTTT.

Worth noting for this clone: The junction does not match germline at one end; this may be a read error. This chain links TRBV30 with TRBJ1-4; 9 nucleotides align to TRBD1. CDR1 and CDR2 from the germline V gene are GTSNPN and SVGIG (reference sequence). This CDR3 is built from 14 residues. The CDR3 reads CAWSAGTGYEKLFF. DNA for the CDR3: TGTGCCTGGAGTGCCGGGACAGGGTATGAGAAACTGTTTTTT.

The chain combines TRBV30 with TRBJ1-3; 8 bases fit TRBD1. This CDR3 contains 12 residues. Germline assignment: CDR1 GTSNPN and CDR2 SVGIG (reference sequence). Trimming cost V 4 bases and J 8 bases; bases outside gene matches: 4. The chain's CDR3 is CAWTGGRYTIYF. CDR3 in DNA: TGTGCCTGGACAGGGGGCCGCTACACCATATATTTT.

This clone appeared a single time. The chain employs TRBV7-9 and TRBJ2-5; D gene ambiguous. This CDR3 has 10 amino acids. Looked up from germline, CDR1 is SEHNR and CDR2 is FQNEAQ (reference sequence). The V end was cut by 5 bases, the J end by 4 bases, with 2 bases between. The CDR3 nucleotides read TGTGCCAGCAGCCTAGAGACCCAGTACTTC. This translates into CASSLETQYF.

This chain uses TRBV6-5 with TRBJ1-2; 10 positions agree with TRBD1. V trimming: 6 bases; J trimming: 4 bases; junction bases outside the gene matches: 8. This CDR3 is 15 amino acids long. Germline assignment: CDR1 MNHEY and CDR2 SVGAGI. The CDR3 nucleotides are TGTGCCAGCAGGCGGACAGGGGGAATCGGCTATGGCTACACCTTC. It specifies CASRRTGGIGYGYTF.

CDR3 residues: CASSLEAASRSGNTIYF. The CDR3 DNA reads TGTGCCAGCAGCTTAGAGGCGGCCTCGCGCTCTGGAAACACCATATATTTT. The rearrangement links TRBV11-2 to TRBJ1-3, with no clear D. Trimming removed 0 bases at V and 0 bases at J, with 12 bases between. From germline, CDR1 is SGHAT and CDR2 FQNNGV. The CDR3 is 17 residues long.

The chain joins TRBV3-1 (or the pseudogene TRBV3-2) to TRBJ1-2, with TRBD1 matching over 7 bases. Germline CDR1 reads LGHDT; CDR2 reads YNNKEL (reference sequence). This CDR3 has 13 residues. The V segment lost 4 bases and the J segment 10 bases; nucleotides outside the gene matches: 9. The CDR3: CASSRGRQGNYTF. The DNA of the CDR3 is TGTGCCAGCAGCCGAGGAAGACAGGGAAACTACACCTTC.

The rearrangement joins TRBV5-5 to TRBJ2-3, with 8 bases lining up with TRBD2. Germline V CDR1 and CDR2: SGHKS, YYEKEE (reference sequence). The CDR3 is 15 residues long. V lost 1 base to trimming and J lost 5 bases; unmatched junction nucleotides: 6. This chain's CDR3 is CASSLFFREGDTQYF. As DNA, the CDR3 is TGTGCCAGCAGCTTGTTTTTCCGGGAGGGAGATACGCAGTATTTT.

The chain couples TRBV21-1 to TRBJ2-2; the tabulated D call, TRBD1, remains unverified against the DNA. TRBV21-1 is termed a pseudogene. The CDR3 contains 18 residues. This chain's CDR3 is CASSKRREKDRGPGELFF. CDR3 DNA: TGTGCCAGCAGCAAAAGGAGAGAGAAGGACAGGGGTCCCGGGGAGCTGTTTTTT.

In this sample, this clone turned up a few times. The rearrangement links TRBV6-2 or TRBV6-3 to TRBJ1-5, with TRBD1 matching over 12 bases. CDR3 length: 20 amino acids. V was pared by 2 bases and J by 7 bases, with 18 bases of the junction left unmatched. CDR1 and CDR2 (germline): MNHEY, SVGEGT. The CDR3 DNA sequence: TGTGCCAGCAGTTACAGTACCGGGACAGGGGGCGCTTGGAGAGGGCAGCCCCAGCATTTT. Protein product: CASSYSTGTGGAWRGQPQHF.

The chain has TRBV7-9 and TRBJ1-4; 8 nucleotides line up with TRBD1. The V gene's germline CDR1 is SEHNR and CDR2 FQNEAQ (reference sequence). The CDR3 loop spans 19 amino acids. Trimming took 7 bases from V and 7 from J; bases not matched to a gene: 23. Here the CDR3 reads CASTRLDRAGGISREKLFF. The CDR3 region has the DNA TGTGCCAGCACGAGACTGGACAGGGCAGGGGGGATTTCTCGTGAAAAACTGTTTTTT.